The 13 T cell receptor beta chains given below trace back to one sample, sequenced in a study of beta chain features in type 1 diabetes. Study outcomes and limitations: Shorter TCRB CDR3s, moderately but significantly so, marked every one of the four CD4+ subsets in Type 1 diabetes patients.

The study reverse transcribed the entire isolated RNA, so it sequenced expressed TCRB transcripts. Generated by immunoSEQ multiplex PCR, the TCRdb table keeps only in-frame clones and is missing some. The repertoire consists of about 700,000 clones, with over 10% occurring once and the leading ten covering about 0.02%. Their antigens remain unidentified. The sample was naive CD4+ T cells from blood. These receptors were obtained from a man aged 18 to 29 with type 1 diabetes.

The chain joins TRBV30 to TRBJ1-3, with unresolved D. The germline gives CDR1 GTSNPN, CDR2 SVGIG (reference sequence). V was pared by 5 bases and J by 0 bases, with 14 bases between. This CDR3 has 15 amino acids. The CDR3 DNA follows: TGTGCCTGGCGACCCACAACCTACTCTGGAAACACCATATATTTT. It is translated as CAWRPTTYSGNTIYF.

This clone was seen only a few times. The V and J genes are TRBV30 and TRBJ2-1; weak D call: TRBD2 (6 bases). The V end was cut by 8 bases, the J end by 3 bases, with 14 bases between. Germline CDR1 is GTSNPN and CDR2 is SVGIG (reference sequence). This CDR3 region has 13 residues. The CDR3: CALYTGVYNEQFF. CDR3 coding DNA: TGTGCCCTATACACGGGGGTCTACAATGAGCAGTTCTTC.

The chain is built from TRBV30 and TRBJ1-5; TRBD1 agrees at 7 bases. V dropped 2 bases and J dropped 6; count of bases not matched to a gene: 7. The germline CDR1 and CDR2 sequences are GTSNPN and SVGIG (reference sequence). The CDR3 has 14 amino acids. Written as DNA, the CDR3 is TGTGCCTGGAGTAGCGGACAGGTCGGTCAGCCCCAGCATTTT. It encodes CAWSSGQVGQPQHF.

There are a few counts of this clone. The V gene is TRBV21-1, the J gene TRBJ1-2; the tabulated D call, TRBD1, remains unverified against the DNA. TRBV21-1 constitutes a pseudogene. The CDR3 totals 13 residues. The CDR3 DNA reads as TGTGCCAGCACCAAGGGGGCCGGCTATGGCTACACCTTC. This encodes CASTKGAGYGYTF.

Only a few counts were recorded for this clone. V is TRBV5-4 and J is TRBJ2-1; D unclear. The CDR3 sequence is 13 residues long. Germline V gives CDR1 SGHNT, CDR2 YYREEE (reference sequence). V lost 4 bases to trimming and J lost 12 bases, with 17 bases between them. Written as DNA, the CDR3 is TGTGCCAGCAGCGCATGGACCCCCCCGGGGCAGTTCTTC. Translation: CASSAWTPPGQFF. Based on the CDR3 plus reference TRBV5-4 and TRBJ2-1, the full variable domain is ETGVTQSPTHLIKTRGQQVTLRCSSQSGHNTVSWYQQALGQGPQFIFQYYREEENGRGNFPPRFSGLQFPNYSSELNVNALELDDSALYLCASSAWTPPGQFFGPGTRLTVL.

This chain joins TRBV6-1 and TRBJ2-7, with 8 nucleotides matching TRBD2. The CDR3 covers 15 residues. CDR1 is MNHNS, CDR2 SASEGT, per germline. The ends lost 2 bases at V and 8 bases at J; junction bases unmatched: 11. The CDR3 is CASSEISGGLSQQYF. Written as DNA, the CDR3 is TGTGCCAGCAGTGAAATCAGCGGGGGTTTGTCCCAGCAGTACTTC.

There are a few counts of this clone. The chain joins TRBV18 to TRBJ2-1; 7 bases match TRBD1. V dropped 0 bases and J dropped 5; count of bases not matched to a gene: 4. CDR3 length equals 15 residues. CDR1 KGHSH and CDR2 LQKENI come from the germline V gene. The CDR3, as DNA: TGTGCCAGCTCACCACCAGGACAGGACCACAATGAGCAGTTCTTC. Translation: CASSPPGQDHNEQFF.

The sample holds a few counts of this clone. The same CDR3 also results from other DNA sequences found in this sample. The chain links TRBV29-1 to TRBJ2-6; possibly TRBD1 for D (6 bases). Germline V gene lookup returns CDR1 SQVTM and CDR2 ANQGSEA. V was cut by 1 base and J by 2 bases, with 12 bases left in between. This CDR3 region has 16 residues. CDR3 nucleotides: TGCAGCGTTGAAGGTCAGGGGATGGCTGGGGCCAACGTCCTGACTTTC. It is translated as CSVEGQGMAGANVLTF. The whole variable domain, remainder taken from reference TRBV29-1 and TRBJ2-6, is SAVISQKPSRDICQRGTSLTIQCQVDSQVTMMFWYRQQPGQSLTLIATANQGSEATYESGFVIDKFPISRPNLTFSTLTVSNMSPEDSSIYLCSVEGQGMAGANVLTFGAGSRLTVL.

Of note for this clone: Other DNA sequences in this sample translate to the same CDR3. The rearrangement uses TRBV2 and TRBJ1-1; D is uncertain. The CDR3 is 11 amino acids. V was shortened by 4 bases and J by 4 bases, with 4 bases between the two germline ends. Germline assignment: CDR1 SNHLY and CDR2 FYNNEI. The CDR3 sequence: CASSGGTEAFF. For the CDR3, the DNA is TGTGCCAGCAGTGGAGGCACTGAAGCTTTCTTT.

Comment on this clone: Other DNA sequences in the sample encode the same CDR3. This chain joins TRBV4-1 and TRBJ1-1, with 7 nucleotides matching TRBD1. Germline V gene data show CDR1 as MGHRA and CDR2 as YSYEKL. Trimming took 6 bases from V and 1 from J; bases not matched to a gene: 5. The CDR3 runs to 14 residues. The CDR3 loop is CASSPQGRNTEAFF. The CDR3 DNA is TGCGCCAGCAGTCCACAGGGGAGGAACACTGAAGCTTTCTTT.

The sample holds a few counts of this clone. The chain carries TRBV30 and TRBJ1-1; weak D call: TRBD1 (5 bases). Germline V gene lookup returns CDR1 GTSNPN and CDR2 SVGIG (reference sequence). This CDR3 has 12 amino acids. V shed 5 bases and J shed 4 bases, with 11 bases lying between them. DNA of the CDR3: TGTGCCTGGGAGTTGGGGGGCACTGAAGCTTTCTTT. Amino acid sequence: CAWELGGTEAFF.

This clone has just a few counts. CDR3 in amino acids: CASSVAPRGNEQFF. CDR3 coding DNA: TGTGCCAGCAGTGTGGCGCCCCGAGGAAATGAGCAGTTCTTC. The rearrangement uses TRBV2 and TRBJ2-1; D remains unclear. Trimming pared 4 bases from V and 7 bases from J, leaving 14 bases between. This CDR3 contains 14 residues. Per germline, CDR1 SNHLY and CDR2 FYNNEI.

Only a few counts were recorded for this clone. CDR3 in amino acids: CASSAVAENIQYF. The CDR3 DNA reads as TGTGCCAGCAGTGCGGTGGCCGAGAACATTCAGTACTTC. The V gene is TRBV25-1, the J gene TRBJ2-4; no clear D. The CDR3 runs to 13 residues. Looked up from germline, CDR1 is MGHDK and CDR2 is SYGVNS. With 4 bases removed from V and 7 bases from J, the gap between germline ends came to 11 bases.